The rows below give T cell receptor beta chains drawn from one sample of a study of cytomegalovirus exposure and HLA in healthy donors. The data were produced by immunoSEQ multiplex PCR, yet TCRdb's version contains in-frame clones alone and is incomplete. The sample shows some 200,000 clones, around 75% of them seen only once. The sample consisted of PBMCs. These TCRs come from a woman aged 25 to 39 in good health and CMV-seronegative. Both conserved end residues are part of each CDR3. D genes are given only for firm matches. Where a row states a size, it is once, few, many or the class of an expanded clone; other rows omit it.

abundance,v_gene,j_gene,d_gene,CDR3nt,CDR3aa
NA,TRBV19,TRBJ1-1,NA,TGTGCCAGTAGTATAACAGGGAGGGGAACTGAAGCTTTCTTT,CASSITGRGTEAFF
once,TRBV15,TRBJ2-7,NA,TGTGCCACCAGCGGCGGAGGGGACGCCTACGAGCAGTACTTC,CATSGGGDAYEQYF
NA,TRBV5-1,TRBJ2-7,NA,TGCGCCAGCAGCTTCCCCAACTCCTACGAGCAGTACTTC,CASSFPNSYEQYF
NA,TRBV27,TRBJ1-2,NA,TGTGCCAGCAGGGGACGTATCAGGACAGCCCTCTATGGCTACACCTTC,CASRGRIRTALYGYTF
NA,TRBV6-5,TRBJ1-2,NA,TGTGCCAGCAGCGGAATTACATCGGGGGTAGGCGGCTACACCTTC,CASSGITSGVGGYTF
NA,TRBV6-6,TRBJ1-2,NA,TGTGCCAGCAGACTCGGGGGAGGGGGAGGCTATGGCTACACCTTC,CASRLGGGGGYGYTF
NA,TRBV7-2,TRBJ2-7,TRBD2,TGTGCCAGCAGCGACAGACTAGCGGGCTCGAGTGAATGGTACTTC,CASSDRLAGSSEWYF
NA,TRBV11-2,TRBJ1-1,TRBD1,TGTGCCAGCAGCTTAACCGGACAGGGGGCGGGAAGGGCTGAAGCTTTCTTT,CASSLTGQGAGRAEAFF
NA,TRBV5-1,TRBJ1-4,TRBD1,TGCGCCAGCAGCCCCTGGACAGGGCAGGGTGAAAAACTGTTTTTT,CASSPWTGQGEKLFF
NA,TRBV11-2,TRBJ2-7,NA,TGTGCCAGCAGCTCCCTCACCCGGGAGCAGTACTTC,CASSSLTREQYF
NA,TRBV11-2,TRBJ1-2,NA,TGTGCCAGCAGCCCCCCCGGAGGGTTCTATGGCTACACCTTC,CASSPPGGFYGYTF
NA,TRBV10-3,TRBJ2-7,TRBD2,TGTGCCACCACGGGACTAGCTGGGGGCGAGCAGTACTTC,CATTGLAGGEQYF
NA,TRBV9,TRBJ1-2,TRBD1,TGTGCCAGCAGCGGGGGACAGGGATACTATGGCTACACCTTC,CASSGGQGYYGYTF
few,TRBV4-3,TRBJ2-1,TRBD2,TGCGCCAGCAGCCAAGAAACTAGCGTACCTTACAATGAGCAGTTCTTC,CASSQETSVPYNEQFF
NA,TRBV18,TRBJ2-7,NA,TGTGCCAGCTCACCAGGGGAGCGATACGAGCAGTACTTC,CASSPGERYEQYF
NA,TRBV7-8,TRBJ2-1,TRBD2,TGTGCCAGCAGCTTAGCGGCGCGGGGGGGGTACAATGAGCAGTTCTTC,CASSLAARGGYNEQFF
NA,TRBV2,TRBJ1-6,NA,TGTGCCAGCAGTGAAGCGAGAGGGTCCGTGTCACCCCTCCACTTT,CASSEARGSVSPLHF
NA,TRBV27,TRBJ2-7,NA,TGTGCCACCGCTTACCGGGGGGCCTCCTACGAGCAGTACTTC,CATAYRGASYEQYF
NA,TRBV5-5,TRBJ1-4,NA,TGTGCCAGCAGCCTCACGGGAGGGACGGCCGTTGAAAAACTGTTTTTT,CASSLTGGTAVEKLFF
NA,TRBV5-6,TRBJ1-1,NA,TGTGCCAGCAGCTCCTTCCGACTCAGCGGGCCAGCTTTCTTT,CASSSFRLSGPAFF
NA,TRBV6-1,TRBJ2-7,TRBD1,TGTGCCAGCAGGATGACAGGGTCCTACGAGCAGTACTTC,CASRMTGSYEQYF
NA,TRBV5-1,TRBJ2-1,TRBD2,TGCGCCAGCAGCTTGGGACTAGCGGGAGTGGATAATGAGCAGTTCTTC,CASSLGLAGVDNEQFF
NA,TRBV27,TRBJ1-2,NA,TGTGCCAGCAGCTTATCTTCTGGGACACGTAACTATGGCTACACCTTC,CASSLSSGTRNYGYTF
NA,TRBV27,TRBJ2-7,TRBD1,TGTGCCAGCAGCTTACAGGGGGCCAATGAGCAGTACTTC,CASSLQGANEQYF
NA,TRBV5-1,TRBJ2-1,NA,TGCGCCAGCAGCTCCGGACTTTACTACAATGAGCAGTTCTTC,CASSSGLYYNEQFF
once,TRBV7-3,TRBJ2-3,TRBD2,TGTGCCAGCAGCTCTTCTAGCGGGACCACAGATACGCAGTATTTT,CASSSSSGTTDTQYF
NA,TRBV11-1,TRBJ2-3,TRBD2,TGTGCCAGCAGCCCTGGGCACGGGAGGAAAGATACGCAGTATTTT,CASSPGHGRKDTQYF
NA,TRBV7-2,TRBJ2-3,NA,TGTGCCAGCAGCAGGAGAGGTGATAGCACAGATACGCAGTATTTT,CASSRRGDSTDTQYF
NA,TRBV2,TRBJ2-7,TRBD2,TGTGCCAGCAGGCCCCAAGGGACTAGCGGGGAGCAGTACTTC,CASRPQGTSGEQYF
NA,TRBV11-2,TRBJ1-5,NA,TGTGCCAGCTGCTTAGGGCAGTTCAATCAGCCCCAGCATTTT,CASCLGQFNQPQHF
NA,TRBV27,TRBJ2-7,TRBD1,TGTGCCAGCGGACAGGGCTACGAGCAGTACTTC,CASGQGYEQYF
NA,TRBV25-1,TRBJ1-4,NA,TGTGCCAGCAGTGAATTAACAGCAACTAATGAAAAACTGTTTTTT,CASSELTATNEKLFF
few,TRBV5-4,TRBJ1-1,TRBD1,TGTGCCAGCAGCGGTCTTAGGGACAGTAACACTGAAGCTTTCTTT,CASSGLRDSNTEAFF
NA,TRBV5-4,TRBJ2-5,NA,TGTGCCAGCAGCCCCCGGACAGCGCGACTGGAGACCCAGTACTTC,CASSPRTARLETQYF
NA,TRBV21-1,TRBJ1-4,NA,TGTGCCAGCAGCAAAGCCCCAGACAGGCGCAAACCTAATGAAAAACTGTTTTTT,CASSKAPDRRKPNEKLFF
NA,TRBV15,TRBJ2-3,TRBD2,TGTGCCACCAGCACGCTAGCGGGAGGGCCGGATACGCAGTATTTT,CATSTLAGGPDTQYF
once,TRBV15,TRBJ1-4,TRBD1,TGTGCCACCAGCGTGGCGACAGGGGGGAATGAAAAACTGTTTTTT,CATSVATGGNEKLFF
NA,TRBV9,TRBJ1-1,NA,TGTGCCAGCAGCGTAGTCGTCAGTACCTACAGCACTGAAGCTTTCTTT,CASSVVVSTYSTEAFF
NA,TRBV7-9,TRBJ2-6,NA,TGTGCCAGCAGCCGCTCTCGGGATGGGGCCAACGTCCTGACTTTC,CASSRSRDGANVLTF
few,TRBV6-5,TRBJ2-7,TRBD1,TGTGCCAGCAGTTACCTGGACAGGCTCTTATACGAGCAGTACTTC,CASSYLDRLLYEQYF
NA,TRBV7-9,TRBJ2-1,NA,TGTGCCAGCAGCTCCCCTTTCGACGGGAGCAATGAGCAGTTCTTC,CASSSPFDGSNEQFF
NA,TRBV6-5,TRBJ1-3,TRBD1,TGTGCCAGCAAACGAGGACAGGGGGCTCACACCATATATTTT,CASKRGQGAHTIYF
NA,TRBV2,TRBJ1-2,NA,TGTGCCAGCACCACTCTGGGCTCGAACTATGGCTACACCTTC,CASTTLGSNYGYTF
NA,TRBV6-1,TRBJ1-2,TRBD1,TGTGCCAGCAGTGAAGGAGGAGGGGGCGGCGGCTACACCTTC,CASSEGGGGGGYTF